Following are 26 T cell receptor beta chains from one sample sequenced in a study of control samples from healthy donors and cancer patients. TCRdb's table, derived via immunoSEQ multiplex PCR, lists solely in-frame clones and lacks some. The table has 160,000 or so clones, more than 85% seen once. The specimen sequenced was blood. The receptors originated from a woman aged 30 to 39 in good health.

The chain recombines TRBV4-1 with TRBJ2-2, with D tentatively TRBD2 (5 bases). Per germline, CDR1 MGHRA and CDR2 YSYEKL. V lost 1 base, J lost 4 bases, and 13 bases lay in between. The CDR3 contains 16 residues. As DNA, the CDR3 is TGCGCCAGCAGCCAAGTCAGTGGGAGTGTCACCGGGGAGCTGTTTTTT. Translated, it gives CASSQVSGSVTGELFF.

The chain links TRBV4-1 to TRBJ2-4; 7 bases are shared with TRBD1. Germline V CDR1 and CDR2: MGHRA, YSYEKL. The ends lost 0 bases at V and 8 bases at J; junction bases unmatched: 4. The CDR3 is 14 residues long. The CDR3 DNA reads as TGCGCCAGCAGCCAAGAGACAGGGTGGGACATTCAGTACTTC. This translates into CASSQETGWDIQYF.

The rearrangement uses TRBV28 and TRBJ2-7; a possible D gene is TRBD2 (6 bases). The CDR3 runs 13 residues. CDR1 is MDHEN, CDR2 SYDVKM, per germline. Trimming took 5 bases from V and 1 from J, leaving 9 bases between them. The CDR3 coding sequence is TGTGCCAGCAGTGGGAGGAGGTCCTACGAGCAGTACTTC. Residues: CASSGRRSYEQYF.

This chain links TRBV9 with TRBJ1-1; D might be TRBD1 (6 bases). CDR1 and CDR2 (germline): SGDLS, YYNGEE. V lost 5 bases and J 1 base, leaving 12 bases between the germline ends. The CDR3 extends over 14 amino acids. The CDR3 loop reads CASRIEGGNTEAFF. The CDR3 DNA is TGTGCCAGCAGAATCGAAGGGGGGAACACTGAAGCTTTCTTT.

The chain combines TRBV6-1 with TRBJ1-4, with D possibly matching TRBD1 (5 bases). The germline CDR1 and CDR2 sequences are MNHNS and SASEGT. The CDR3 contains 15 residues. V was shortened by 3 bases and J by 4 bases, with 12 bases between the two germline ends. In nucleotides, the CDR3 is TGTGCCAGCAGTGAGAGGGGAGCTGGTAATGAAAAACTGTTTTTT. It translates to CASSERGAGNEKLFF.

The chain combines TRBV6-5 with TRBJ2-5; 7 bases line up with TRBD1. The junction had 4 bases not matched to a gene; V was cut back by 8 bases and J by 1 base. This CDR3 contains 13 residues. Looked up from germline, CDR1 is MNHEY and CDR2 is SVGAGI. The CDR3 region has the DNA TGTGCCAGCCAAGGGACAGCCCAAGAGACCCAGTACTTC. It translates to CASQGTAQETQYF.

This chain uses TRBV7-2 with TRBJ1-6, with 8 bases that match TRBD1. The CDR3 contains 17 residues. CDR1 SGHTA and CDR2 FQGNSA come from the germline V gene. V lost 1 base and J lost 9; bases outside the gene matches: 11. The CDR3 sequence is CASSLVSQGARVSPLHF. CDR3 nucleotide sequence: TGTGCCAGCAGCTTAGTTTCGCAGGGGGCGCGGGTTTCACCCCTCCACTTT.

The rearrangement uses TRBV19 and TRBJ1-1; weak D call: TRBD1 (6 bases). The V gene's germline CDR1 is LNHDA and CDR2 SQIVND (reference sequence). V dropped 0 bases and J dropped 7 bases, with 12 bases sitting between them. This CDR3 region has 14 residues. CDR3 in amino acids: CASSIEGARGEAFF. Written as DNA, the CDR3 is TGTGCCAGTAGTATAGAGGGGGCGAGAGGTGAAGCTTTCTTT.

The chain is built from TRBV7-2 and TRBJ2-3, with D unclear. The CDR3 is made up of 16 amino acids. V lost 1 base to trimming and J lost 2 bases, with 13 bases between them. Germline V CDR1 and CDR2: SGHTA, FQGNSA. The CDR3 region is CASSLEGPFNTDTQYF. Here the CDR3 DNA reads TGTGCCAGCAGCTTAGAAGGTCCATTCAACACAGATACGCAGTATTTT. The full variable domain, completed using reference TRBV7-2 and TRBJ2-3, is GAGVSQSPSNKVTEKGKDVELRCDPISGHTALYWYRQSLGQGLEFLIYFQGNSAPDKSGLPSDRFSAERTGGSVSTLTIQRTQQEDSAVYLCASSLEGPFNTDTQYFGPGTRLTVL.

The CDR3 protein is CASSLREGWGYTF. CDR3 coding DNA: TGTGCCAGCAGTTTGCGTGAAGGGTGGGGCTACACCTTC. The rearrangement links TRBV12-3 or TRBV12-4 to TRBJ1-2; D not resolved. CDR3 length equals 13 residues. Trimming shortened V by 3 bases and J by 8 bases, and 13 bases separated the two germline ends.

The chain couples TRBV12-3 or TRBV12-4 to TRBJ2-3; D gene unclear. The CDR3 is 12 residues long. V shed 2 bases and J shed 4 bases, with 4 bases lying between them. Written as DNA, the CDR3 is TGTGCCAGCAGTTTAAGGGCAGATACGCAGTATTTT. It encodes CASSLRADTQYF.

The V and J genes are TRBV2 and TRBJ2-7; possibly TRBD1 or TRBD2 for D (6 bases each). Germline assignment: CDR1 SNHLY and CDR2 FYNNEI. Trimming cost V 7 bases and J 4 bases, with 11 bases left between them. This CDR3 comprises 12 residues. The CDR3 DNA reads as TGTGCCAGCATGGAGGGGGGATACGAGCAGTACTTC. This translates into CASMEGGYEQYF.

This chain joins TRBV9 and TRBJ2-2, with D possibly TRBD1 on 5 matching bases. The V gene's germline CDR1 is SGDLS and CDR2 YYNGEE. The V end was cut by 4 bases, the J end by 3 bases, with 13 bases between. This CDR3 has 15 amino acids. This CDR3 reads CASSRGYLHTGELFF. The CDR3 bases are TGTGCCAGCAGCAGGGGTTATCTTCACACCGGGGAGCTGTTTTTT.

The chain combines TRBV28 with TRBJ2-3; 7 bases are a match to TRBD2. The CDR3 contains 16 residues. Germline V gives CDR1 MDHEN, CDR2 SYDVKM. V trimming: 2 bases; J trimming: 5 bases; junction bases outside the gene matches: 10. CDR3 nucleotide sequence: TGTGCCAGCAGTTTAGCCCCCGGGAGGCGCGTAGATACGCAGTATTTT. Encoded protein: CASSLAPGRRVDTQYF.

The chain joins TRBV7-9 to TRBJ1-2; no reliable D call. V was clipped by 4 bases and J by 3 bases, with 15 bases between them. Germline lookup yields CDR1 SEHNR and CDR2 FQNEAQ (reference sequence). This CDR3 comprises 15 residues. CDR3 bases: TGTGCCAGCAGCTCCCCGGGTGGGTTGGACTATGGCTACACCTTC. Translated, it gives CASSSPGGLDYGYTF.

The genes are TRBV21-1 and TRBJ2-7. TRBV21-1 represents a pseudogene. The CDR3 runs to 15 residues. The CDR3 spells CASSKSNGTVYEQYF. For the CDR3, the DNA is TGTGCCAGCAGCAAATCTAACGGGACGGTTTACGAGCAGTACTTC.

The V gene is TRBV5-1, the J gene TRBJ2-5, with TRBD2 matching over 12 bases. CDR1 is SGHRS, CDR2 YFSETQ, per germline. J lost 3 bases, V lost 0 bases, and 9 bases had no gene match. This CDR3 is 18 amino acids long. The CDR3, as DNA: TGCGCCAGCAGCTTGGCCGTGCAAGGACTAGCGGGAAAAGAGACCCAGTACTTC. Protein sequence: CASSLAVQGLAGKETQYF.

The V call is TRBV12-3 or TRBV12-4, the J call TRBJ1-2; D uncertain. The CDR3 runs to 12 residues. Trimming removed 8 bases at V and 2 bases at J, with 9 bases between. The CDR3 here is CASSFGNYGYTF. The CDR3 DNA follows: TGTGCCAGCTCTTTTGGGAACTATGGCTACACCTTC.

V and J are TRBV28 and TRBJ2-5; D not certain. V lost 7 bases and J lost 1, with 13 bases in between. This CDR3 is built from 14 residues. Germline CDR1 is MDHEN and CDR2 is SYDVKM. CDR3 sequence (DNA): TGTGCCAGCACTCCTGCATTCGTCCAAGAGACCCAGTACTTC. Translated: CASTPAFVQETQYF.

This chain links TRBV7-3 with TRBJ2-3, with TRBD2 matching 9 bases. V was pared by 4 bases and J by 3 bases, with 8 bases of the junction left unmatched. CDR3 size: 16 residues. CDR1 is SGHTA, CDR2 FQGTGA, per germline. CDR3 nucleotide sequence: TGTGCCAGCAGCTCATTTGGACTAGCGCCTACAGATACGCAGTATTTT. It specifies CASSSFGLAPTDTQYF.

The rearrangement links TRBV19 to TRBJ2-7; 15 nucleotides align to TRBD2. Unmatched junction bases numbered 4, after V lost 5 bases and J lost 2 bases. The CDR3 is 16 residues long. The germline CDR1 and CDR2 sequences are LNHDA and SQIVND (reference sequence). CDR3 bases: TGTGCCAGTAGTTCCCGGACTAGCGGGAGGGCCTACGAGCAGTACTTC. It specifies CASSSRTSGRAYEQYF.

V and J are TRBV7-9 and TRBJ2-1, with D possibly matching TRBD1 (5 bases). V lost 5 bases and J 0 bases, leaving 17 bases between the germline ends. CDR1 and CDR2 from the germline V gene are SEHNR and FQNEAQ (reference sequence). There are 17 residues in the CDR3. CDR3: CASSPLLDISSYNEQFF. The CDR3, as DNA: TGTGCCAGCAGCCCTCTATTGGACATTAGCTCCTACAATGAGCAGTTCTTC.

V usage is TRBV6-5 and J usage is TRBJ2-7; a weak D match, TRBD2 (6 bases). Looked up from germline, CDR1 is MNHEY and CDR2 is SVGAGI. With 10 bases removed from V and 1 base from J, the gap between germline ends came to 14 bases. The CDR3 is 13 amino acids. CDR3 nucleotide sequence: TGTGCCATCCAGGGAGGCCGATCCTACGAGCAGTACTTC. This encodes CAIQGGRSYEQYF.

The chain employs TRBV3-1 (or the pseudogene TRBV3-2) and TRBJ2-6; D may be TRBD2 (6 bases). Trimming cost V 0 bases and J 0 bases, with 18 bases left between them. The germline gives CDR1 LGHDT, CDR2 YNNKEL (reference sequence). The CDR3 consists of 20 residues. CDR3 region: CASSQEWGGRVLSGANVLTF. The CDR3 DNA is TGTGCCAGCAGCCAAGAATGGGGAGGACGAGTACTCTCTGGGGCCAACGTCCTGACTTTC.

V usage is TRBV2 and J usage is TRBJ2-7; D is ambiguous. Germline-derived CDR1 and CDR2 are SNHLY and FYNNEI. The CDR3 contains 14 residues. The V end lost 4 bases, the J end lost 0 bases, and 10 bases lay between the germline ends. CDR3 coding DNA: TGTGCCAGCAGTGTGGTGCCGGGCTCCTACGAGCAGTACTTC. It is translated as CASSVVPGSYEQYF.

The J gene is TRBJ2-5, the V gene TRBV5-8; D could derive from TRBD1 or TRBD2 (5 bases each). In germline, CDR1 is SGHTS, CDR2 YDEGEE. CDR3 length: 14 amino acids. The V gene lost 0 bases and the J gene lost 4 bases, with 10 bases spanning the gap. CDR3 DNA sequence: TGTGCCAGCAGCTTGGGGGGCCGGGGAGAGACCCAGTACTTC. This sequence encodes CASSLGGRGETQYF. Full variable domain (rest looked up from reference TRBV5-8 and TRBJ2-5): EAGVTQSPTHLIKTRGQQATLRCSPISGHTSVYWYQQALGLGLQFLLWYDEGEERNRGNFPPRFSGRQFPNYSSELNVNALELEDSALYLCASSLGGRGETQYFGPGTRLLVL.